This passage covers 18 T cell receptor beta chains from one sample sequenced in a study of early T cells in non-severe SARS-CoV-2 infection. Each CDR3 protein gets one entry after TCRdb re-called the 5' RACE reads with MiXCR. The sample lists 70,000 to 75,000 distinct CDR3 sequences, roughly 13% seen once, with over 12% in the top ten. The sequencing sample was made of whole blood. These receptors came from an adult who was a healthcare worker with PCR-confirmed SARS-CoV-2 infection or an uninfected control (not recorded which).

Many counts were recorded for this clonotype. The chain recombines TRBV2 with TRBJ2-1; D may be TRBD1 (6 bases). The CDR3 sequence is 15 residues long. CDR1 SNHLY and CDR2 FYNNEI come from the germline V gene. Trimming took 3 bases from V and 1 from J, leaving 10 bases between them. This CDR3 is CASSDRGASYNEQFF. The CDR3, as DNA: TGTGCCAGCAGTGACAGGGGCGCGTCCTACAATGAGCAGTTCTTC.

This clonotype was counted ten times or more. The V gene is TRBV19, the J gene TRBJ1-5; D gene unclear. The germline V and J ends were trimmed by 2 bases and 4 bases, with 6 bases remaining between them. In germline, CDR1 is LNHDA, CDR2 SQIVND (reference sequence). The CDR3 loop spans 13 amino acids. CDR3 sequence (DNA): TGTGCCAGTAGTATAAGCGGGAATCAGCCCCAGCATTTT. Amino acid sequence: CASSISGNQPQHF.

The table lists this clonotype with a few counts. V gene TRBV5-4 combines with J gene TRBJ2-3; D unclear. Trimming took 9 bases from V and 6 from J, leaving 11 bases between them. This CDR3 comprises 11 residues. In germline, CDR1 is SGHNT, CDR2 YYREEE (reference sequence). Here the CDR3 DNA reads TGTGCCACTCGATCATGGGATACGCAGTATTTT. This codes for CATRSWDTQYF. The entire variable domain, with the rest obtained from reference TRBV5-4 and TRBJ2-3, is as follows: ETGVTQSPTHLIKTRGQQVTLRCSSQSGHNTVSWYQQALGQGPQFIFQYYREEENGRGNFPPRFSGLQFPNYSSELNVNALELDDSALYLCATRSWDTQYFGPGTRLTVL.

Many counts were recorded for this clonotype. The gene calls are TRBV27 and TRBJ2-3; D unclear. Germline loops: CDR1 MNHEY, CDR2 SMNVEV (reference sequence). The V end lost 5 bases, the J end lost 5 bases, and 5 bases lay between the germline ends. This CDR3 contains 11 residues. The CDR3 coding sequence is TGTGCCAGCAGTATGGGAGATACGCAGTATTTT. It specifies CASSMGDTQYF.

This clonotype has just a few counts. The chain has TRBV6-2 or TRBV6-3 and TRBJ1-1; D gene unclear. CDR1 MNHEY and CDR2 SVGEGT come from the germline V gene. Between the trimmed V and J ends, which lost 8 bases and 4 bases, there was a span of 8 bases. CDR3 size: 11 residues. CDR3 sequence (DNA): TGTGCCAGCGGCGAGGGCACTGAAGCTTTCTTT. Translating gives CASGEGTEAFF.

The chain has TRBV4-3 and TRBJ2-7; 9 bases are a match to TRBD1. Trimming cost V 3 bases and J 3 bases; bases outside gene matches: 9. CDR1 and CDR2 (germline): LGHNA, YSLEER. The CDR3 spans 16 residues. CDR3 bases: TGCGCCAGCAGCCAGGGACAGACAGGGGGTTACTACGAGCAGTACTTC. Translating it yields CASSQGQTGGYYEQYF.

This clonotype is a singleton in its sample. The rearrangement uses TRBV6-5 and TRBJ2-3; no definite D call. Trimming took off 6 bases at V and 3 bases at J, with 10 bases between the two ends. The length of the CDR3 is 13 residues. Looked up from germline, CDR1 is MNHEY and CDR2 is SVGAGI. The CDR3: CASRRGRTDTQYF. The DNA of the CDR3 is TGTGCCAGCAGACGCGGCAGAACAGATACGCAGTATTTT.

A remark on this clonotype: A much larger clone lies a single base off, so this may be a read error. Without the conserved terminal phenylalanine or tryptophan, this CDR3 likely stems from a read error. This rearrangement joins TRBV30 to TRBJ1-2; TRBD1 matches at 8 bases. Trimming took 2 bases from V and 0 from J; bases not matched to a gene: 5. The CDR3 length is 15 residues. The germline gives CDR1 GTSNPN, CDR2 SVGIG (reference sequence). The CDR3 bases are TGTGCCTGGAGTCAACAGGGGGTAGCTAACTATGGCTACACCTCC. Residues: CAWSQQGVANYGYTS.

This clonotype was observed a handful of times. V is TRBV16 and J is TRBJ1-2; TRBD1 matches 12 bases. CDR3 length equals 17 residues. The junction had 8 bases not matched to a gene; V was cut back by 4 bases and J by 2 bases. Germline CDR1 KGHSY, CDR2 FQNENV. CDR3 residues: CASSRPGQGARNYGYTF. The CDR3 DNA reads TGTGCCAGCAGCCGACCGGGACAGGGGGCAAGAAACTATGGCTACACCTTC. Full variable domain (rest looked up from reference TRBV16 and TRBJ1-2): GEEVAQTPKHLVRGEGQKAKLYCAPIKGHSYVFWYQQVLKNEFKFLISFQNENVFDETGMPKERFSAKCLPNSPCSLEIQATKLEDSAVYFCASSRPGQGARNYGYTFGSGTRLTVV.

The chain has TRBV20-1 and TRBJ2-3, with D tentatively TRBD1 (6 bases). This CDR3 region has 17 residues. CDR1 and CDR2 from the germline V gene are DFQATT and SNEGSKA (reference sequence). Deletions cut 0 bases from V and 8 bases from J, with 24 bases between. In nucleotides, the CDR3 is TGCAGTGCTAGAGATCCGGGACAATCCTCTCCATCGGCTACGCAGTATTTT. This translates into CSARDPGQSSPSATQYF.

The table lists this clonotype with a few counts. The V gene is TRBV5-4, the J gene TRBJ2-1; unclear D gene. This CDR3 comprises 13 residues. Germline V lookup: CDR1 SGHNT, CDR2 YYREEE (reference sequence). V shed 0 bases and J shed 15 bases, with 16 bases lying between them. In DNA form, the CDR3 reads TGTGCCAGCAGCTTGGAATCTGGATCCGGCCGGTTCTTC. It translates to CASSLESGSGRFF.

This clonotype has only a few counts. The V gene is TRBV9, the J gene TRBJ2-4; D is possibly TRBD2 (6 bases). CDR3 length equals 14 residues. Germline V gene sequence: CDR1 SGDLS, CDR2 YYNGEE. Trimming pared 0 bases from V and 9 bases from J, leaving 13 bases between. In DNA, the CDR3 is TGTGCCAGCAGCGTAGGACTAGACGAGTCCATTCAGTACTTC. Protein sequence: CASSVGLDESIQYF.

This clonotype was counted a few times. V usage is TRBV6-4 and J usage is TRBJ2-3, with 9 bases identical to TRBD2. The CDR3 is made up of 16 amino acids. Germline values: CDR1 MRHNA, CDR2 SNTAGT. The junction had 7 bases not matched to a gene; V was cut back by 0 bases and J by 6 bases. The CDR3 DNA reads TGTGCCAGCAGTGACTCGCGGCTAGCGGGGAGTGATACGCAGTATTTT. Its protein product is CASSDSRLAGSDTQYF.

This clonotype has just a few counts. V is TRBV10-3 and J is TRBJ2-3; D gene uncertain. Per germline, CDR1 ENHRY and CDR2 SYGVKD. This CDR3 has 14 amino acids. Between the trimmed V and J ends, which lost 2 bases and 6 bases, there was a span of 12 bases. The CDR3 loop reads CAISEILDVDTQYF. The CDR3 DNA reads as TGTGCCATCAGTGAGATCCTCGATGTCGATACGCAGTATTTT.

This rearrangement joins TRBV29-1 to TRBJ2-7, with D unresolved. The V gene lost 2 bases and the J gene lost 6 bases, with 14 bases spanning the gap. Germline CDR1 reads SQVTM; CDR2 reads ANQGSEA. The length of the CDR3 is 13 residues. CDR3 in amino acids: CSVETVAAGEQYF. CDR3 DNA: TGCAGCGTTGAAACGGTGGCGGCAGGCGAGCAGTACTTC.

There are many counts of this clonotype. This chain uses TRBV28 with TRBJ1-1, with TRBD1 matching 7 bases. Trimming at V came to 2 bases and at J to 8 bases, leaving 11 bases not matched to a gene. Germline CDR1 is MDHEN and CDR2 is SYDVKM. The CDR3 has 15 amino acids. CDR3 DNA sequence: TGTGCCAGCAGTTTACCCGATCACAGGGGTAGAGAAGCTTTCTTT. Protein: CASSLPDHRGREAFF.

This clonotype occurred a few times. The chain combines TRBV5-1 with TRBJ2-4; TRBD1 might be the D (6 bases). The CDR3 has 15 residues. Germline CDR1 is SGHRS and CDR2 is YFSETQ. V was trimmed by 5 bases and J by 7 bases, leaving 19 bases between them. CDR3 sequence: CASSRGQAQGNIQYF. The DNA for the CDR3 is TGCGCCAGCAGTCGAGGGCAGGCGCAGGGGAACATTCAGTACTTC.

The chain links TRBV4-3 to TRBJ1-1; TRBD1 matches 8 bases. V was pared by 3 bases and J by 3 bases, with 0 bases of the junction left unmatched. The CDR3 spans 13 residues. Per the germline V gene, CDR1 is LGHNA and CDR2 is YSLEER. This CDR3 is CASSQTGDTEAFF. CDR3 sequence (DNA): TGCGCCAGCAGCCAGACAGGGGACACTGAAGCTTTCTTT.